The sequence of this TCR beta chain was determined in a study of radiotherapy plus CTLA-4 blockade in lung cancer. This clone was seen more than once but under ten times. Its antigen is unknown. Points from the study as a whole: In blood, after radiotherapy plus ipilimumab, tumor-derived TCR clones expanded.

Clones were sequenced by immunoSEQ multiplex PCR, and TCRdb holds only the in-frame ones, with some missing. The table includes about 90,000 clones, 72% detected once. The V end was cut by 5 bases, the J end by 4 bases, with 15 bases between. CDR3 length: 16 residues. The germline CDR1 and CDR2 sequences are KGHSH and LQKENI. This clonotype was sampled from a human donor with non-small cell lung cancer that progressed on radiotherapy plus ipilimumab. The genes are TRBV18 and TRBJ2-6; D gene uncertain. Specimen: peripheral blood, collected from a patient treated with radiotherapy plus ipilimumab. This chain's CDR3 is CASSVVYLTGANVLTF. The CDR3, as DNA: TGTGCCAGCTCAGTAGTTTACCTTACGGGGGCCAACGTCCTGACTTTC.